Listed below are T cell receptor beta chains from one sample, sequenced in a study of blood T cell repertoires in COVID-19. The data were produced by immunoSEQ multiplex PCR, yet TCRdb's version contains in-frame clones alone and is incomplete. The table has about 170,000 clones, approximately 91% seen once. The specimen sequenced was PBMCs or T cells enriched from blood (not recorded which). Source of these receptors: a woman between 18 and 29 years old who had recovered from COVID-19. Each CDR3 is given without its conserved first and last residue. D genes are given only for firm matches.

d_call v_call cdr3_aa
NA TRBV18 ASSPPGASYEQY
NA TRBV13 ASSLGRSYEQY
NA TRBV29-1 SVEVGGRDGYT
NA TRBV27 ASSLGGVGGYT
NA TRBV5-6 ASSRRGLNTGELF
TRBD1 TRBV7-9 ASSETTGGNEQY
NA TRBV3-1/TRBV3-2 ASSQSGGGPNQPQH
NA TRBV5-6 ASSYRTLTLEELF
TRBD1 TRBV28 ASTQLRTGRTGAYEQY
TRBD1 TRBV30 AWRDGTVYGYT
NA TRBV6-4 ASGSDNEQF
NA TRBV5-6 ASRGTGTPQETQY
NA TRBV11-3 ASSLDGRAYEQY
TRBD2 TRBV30 AWIPSGRVSYNEQF
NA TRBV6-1 ASSDDNAGYT
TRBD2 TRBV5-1 ASSFTRTSGNVYEQY
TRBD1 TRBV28 ASSSDRAETQY
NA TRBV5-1 ASSLDPGKNGYT
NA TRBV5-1 ASSSLTGQPQH
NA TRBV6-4 ASSDSPAESDEQF
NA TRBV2 ASRLNGYT
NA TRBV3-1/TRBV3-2 ASSVRDTQY
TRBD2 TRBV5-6 ASSILLAGGYNEQF
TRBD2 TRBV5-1 ASSLWGGFGKETQY
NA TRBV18 ASSPPGSGTYEQY
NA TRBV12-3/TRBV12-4 ASTVNSGTEAF